This entry concerns a single T cell receptor beta chain. What it binds is unknown. At one boundary the junction diverges from the germline segment, which might be a read error. This specimen comes from a study of blood T cells in healthy people across ages. The germline V gene encodes CDR1 SQVTM and CDR2 ANQGSEA. This CDR3 region has 15 residues. Using a J-beta primer mix together with a sample-barcoded 5' primer, a second PCR was run for about 6 to 11 cycles. Every sample returned 2.5 million or more CDR3-containing paired-end reads. A single record per CDR3 protein comes from TCRdb applying MiXCR to the 5' RACE reads. The sample consists of around 1,500,000 distinct CDR3 sequences, 28% of them appearing once. Study conclusions and caveats: As age increased, TCR beta diversity per million T cells fell in a roughly linear fashion.

The sequenced material came from blood. The sequence was obtained from a woman under 40 in good health. This chain uses TRBV29-1 with TRBJ2-1, with D perhaps being TRBD1 or TRBD2 (5 bases each). CDR3: CSVEGQGVVYNQQFF. The DNA of the CDR3 is TGCAGCGTTGAGGGGCAGGGAGTAGTCTACAATCAGCAGTTCTTC.